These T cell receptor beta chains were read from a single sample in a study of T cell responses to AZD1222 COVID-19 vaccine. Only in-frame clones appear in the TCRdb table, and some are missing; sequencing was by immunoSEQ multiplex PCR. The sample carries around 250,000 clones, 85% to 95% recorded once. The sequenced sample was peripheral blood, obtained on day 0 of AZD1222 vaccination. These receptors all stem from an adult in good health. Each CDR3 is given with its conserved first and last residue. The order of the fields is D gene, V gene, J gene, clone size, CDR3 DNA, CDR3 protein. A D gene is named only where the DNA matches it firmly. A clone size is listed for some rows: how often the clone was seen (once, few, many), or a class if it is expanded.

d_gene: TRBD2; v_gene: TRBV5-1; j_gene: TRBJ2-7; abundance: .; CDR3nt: TGCGCCAGCAGCTTGGGGCCTAGCGGGAAGACGGGCGAGCAGTACTTC; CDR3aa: CASSLGPSGKTGEQYF
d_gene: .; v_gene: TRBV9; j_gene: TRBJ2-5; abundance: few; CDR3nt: TGTGCCAGCAGCGTAGGCAGGGGGGGACCTTTGGTAGAGACCCAGTACTTC; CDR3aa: CASSVGRGGPLVETQYF
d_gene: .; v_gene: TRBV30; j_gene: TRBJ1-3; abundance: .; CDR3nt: TGTGCCTGGAGTCTCCCTCGGGGGGGGCGAGCGGCCGGAAACACCATATATTTT; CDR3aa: CAWSLPRGGRAAGNTIYF
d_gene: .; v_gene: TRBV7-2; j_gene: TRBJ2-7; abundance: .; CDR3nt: TGTGCCAGCAGCTTTGTGGGAACCTCCTACGAGCAGTACTTC; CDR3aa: CASSFVGTSYEQYF
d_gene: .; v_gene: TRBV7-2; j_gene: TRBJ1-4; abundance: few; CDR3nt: TGTGCCAGCAGCTTAATGGGGAGAAGTGAAAAACTGTTTTTT; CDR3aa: CASSLMGRSEKLFF
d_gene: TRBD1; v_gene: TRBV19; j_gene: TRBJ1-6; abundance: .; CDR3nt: TGTGCCAGTAGTACGACAGGGGGCGAATCACCCCTCCACTTT; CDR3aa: CASSTTGGESPLHF
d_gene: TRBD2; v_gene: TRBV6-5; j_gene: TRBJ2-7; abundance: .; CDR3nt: TGTGCCCACGACCTCCCACTAGCGGGAGACAACGAGCAGTACTTC; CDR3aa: CAHDLPLAGDNEQYF
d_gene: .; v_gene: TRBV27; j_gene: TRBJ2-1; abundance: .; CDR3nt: TGTGCCAGCAGTTTGGTGACAGGTGAGCAGTTCTTC; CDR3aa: CASSLVTGEQFF
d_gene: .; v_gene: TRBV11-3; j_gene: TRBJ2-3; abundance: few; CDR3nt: TGTGCCAGCAGCCCCAGCACAGATACGCAGTATTTT; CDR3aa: CASSPSTDTQYF
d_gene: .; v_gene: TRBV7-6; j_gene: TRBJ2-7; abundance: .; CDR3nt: TGTGCCAGCAGCTTTGCCGGAGAGGTCTACGAGCAGTACTTC; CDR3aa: CASSFAGEVYEQYF
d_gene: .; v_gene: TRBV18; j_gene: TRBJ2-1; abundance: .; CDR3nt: TGTGCCAGCTCACCGGGGTCAGCTGAGCAGTTCTTC; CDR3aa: CASSPGSAEQFF
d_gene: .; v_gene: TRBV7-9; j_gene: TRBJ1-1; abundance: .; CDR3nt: TGTGCCAGCAGCTTCGGTGGGGACACTGAAGCTTTCTTT; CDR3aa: CASSFGGDTEAFF
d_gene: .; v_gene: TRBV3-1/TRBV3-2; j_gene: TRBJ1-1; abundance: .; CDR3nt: TGTGCCAGCAGCCGCATAACATCTGTCACTGAAGCTTTCTTT; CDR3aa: CASSRITSVTEAFF
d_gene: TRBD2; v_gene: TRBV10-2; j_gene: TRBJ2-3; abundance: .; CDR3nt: TGCGCCAGCACCCTAGCGGGGTACGCAGATACGCAGTATTTT; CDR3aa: CASTLAGYADTQYF
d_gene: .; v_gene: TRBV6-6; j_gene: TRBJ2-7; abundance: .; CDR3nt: TGTGCCAGCAGCGTAGGTTCCTACGAGCAGTACTTC; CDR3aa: CASSVGSYEQYF
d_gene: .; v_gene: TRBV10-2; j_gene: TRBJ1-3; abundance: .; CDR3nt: TGCGCCAGCAGGGACCCCGGCGGAAACACCATATATTTT; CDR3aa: CASRDPGGNTIYF
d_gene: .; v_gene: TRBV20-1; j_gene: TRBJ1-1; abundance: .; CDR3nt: TGCAGTGCTAGGAGGAGCCCTGAAGCTTTCTTT; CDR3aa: CSARRSPEAFF
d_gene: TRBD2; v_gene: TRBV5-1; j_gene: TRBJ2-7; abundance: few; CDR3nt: TGCGCCAGCAGTCAACGACTAGCGGGAGGATCCTACGAGCAGTACTTC; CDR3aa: CASSQRLAGGSYEQYF
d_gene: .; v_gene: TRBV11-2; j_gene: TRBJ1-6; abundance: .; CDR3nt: TGTGCCAGCAGCTTAGAAGGGGCCAATTCACCCCTCCACTTT; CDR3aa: CASSLEGANSPLHF
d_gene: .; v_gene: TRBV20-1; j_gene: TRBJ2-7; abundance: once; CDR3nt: TGCAGTGCCTCGAACAGGTACGAGCAGTACTTC; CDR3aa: CSASNRYEQYF
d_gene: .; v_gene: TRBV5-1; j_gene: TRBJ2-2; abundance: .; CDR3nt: TGCGCCAGCAGCTTGGATGGACACTCCCAGAACACCGGGGAGCTGTTTTTT; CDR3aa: CASSLDGHSQNTGELFF
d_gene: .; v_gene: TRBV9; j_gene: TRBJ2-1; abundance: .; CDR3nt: TGTGCCAGCAGCCTCTTCGGGAAAGAGCAGTTCTTC; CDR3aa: CASSLFGKEQFF
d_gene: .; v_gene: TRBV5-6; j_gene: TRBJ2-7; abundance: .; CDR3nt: TGTGCCAGCAGCCCGGATGGGTCCTACGAGCAGTACTTC; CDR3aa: CASSPDGSYEQYF
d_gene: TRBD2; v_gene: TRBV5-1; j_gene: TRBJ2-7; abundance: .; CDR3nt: TGCGCCAGCAGCTTATTAGCGGGAGGGCCTGTAGGAGAGCAGTACTTC; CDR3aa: CASSLLAGGPVGEQYF
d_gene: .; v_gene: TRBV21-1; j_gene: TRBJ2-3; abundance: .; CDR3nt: TGTGCCAGCAGCAACCCCACAGATACGCAGTATTTT; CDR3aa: CASSNPTDTQYF
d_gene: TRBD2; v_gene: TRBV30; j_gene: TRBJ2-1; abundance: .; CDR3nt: TGTGCCTGGAGGAACAGCGGGGGGTTCAGGCAGTTCTTC; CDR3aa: CAWRNSGGFRQFF
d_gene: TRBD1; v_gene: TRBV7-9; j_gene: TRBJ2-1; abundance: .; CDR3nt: TGTGCCAGCAGCGTCCAGGGGGCGAGTGAGCAGTTCTTC; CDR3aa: CASSVQGASEQFF
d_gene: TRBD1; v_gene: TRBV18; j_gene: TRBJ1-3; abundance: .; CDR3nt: TGTGCCAGCTCACCACCGGGAGACAGGGACGGAAACACCATATATTTT; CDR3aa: CASSPPGDRDGNTIYF
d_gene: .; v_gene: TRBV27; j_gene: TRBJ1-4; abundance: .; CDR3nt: TGTGCCAGCACTTCCGCGGCGGGCGGGGGTGAAAAACTGTTTTTT; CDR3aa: CASTSAAGGGEKLFF
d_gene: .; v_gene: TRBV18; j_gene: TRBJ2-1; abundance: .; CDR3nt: TGTGCCAGCTCACCACCGAACCAGGAGGGCCTTGAGCAGTTCTTC; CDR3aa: CASSPPNQEGLEQFF
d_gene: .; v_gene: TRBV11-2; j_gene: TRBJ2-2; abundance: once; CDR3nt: TGTGCCAGCAGCTTAGGGGGTGGCGGGGAGCTGTTTTTT; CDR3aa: CASSLGGGGELFF
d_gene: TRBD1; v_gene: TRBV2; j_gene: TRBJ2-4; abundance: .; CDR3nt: TGTGCCAGCGGGACAGGTTCGTCTTTAGCCAAAAACATTCAGTACTTC; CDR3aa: CASGTGSSLAKNIQYF
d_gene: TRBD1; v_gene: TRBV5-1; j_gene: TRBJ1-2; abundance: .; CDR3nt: TGCGCCAGCAGCGAACAGACAGGGGATGGCTACACCTTC; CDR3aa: CASSEQTGDGYTF
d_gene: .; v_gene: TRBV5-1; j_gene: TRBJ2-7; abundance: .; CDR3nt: TGCGCCAGCAGCCATAGACTGACAGACCGCGCAGTGCAGTACTTC; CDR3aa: CASSHRLTDRAVQYF
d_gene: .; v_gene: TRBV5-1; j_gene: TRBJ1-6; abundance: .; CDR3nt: TGCGCCAGCAGCTTGGAGGCAGCGGGTAATTCACCCCTCCACTTT; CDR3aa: CASSLEAAGNSPLHF
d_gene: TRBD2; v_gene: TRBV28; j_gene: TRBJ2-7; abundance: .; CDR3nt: TGTGCCAGTAGCGGGTCGGGGCCCTACGAGCAGTACTTC; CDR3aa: CASSGSGPYEQYF
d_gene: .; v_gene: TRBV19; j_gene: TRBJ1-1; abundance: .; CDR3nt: TGTGCCAGTAGGCCCCAGGGAAGTTTGACTGAAGCTTTCTTT; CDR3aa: CASRPQGSLTEAFF
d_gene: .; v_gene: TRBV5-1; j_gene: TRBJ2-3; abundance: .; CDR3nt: TGCGCCAGCAGCTTGGCCGGGCAGGGGCAAGATACGCAGTATTTT; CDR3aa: CASSLAGQGQDTQYF
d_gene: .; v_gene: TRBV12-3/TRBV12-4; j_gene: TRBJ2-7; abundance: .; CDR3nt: TGTGCCAGCACCCCCCCCGGGAGTGACGAGCAGTACTTC; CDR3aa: CASTPPGSDEQYF
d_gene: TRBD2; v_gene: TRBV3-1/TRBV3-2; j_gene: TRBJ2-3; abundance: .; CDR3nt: TGTGCCAGCAGCCAGGTGGGACTAGCGGGAGATGAGGTTGAAGATACGCAGTATTTT; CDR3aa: CASSQVGLAGDEVEDTQYF
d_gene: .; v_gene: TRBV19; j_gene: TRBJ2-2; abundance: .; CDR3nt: TGTGCCAGTAGTATGGATCCTTACTCGGACACCGGGGAGCTGTTTTTT; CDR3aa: CASSMDPYSDTGELFF
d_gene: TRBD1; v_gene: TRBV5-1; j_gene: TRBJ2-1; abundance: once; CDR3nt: TGCGCCAGCAGATTCCCAGGACAGGGGGAAAATGAGCAGTTCTTC; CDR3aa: CASRFPGQGENEQFF
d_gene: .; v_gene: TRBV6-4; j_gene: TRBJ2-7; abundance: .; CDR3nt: TGTGCCAGCAACCTCCGGGACTCCCCCTACGAGCAGTACTTC; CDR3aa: CASNLRDSPYEQYF
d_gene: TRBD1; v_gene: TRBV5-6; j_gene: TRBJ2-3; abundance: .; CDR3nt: TGTGCCAGCAGCCCGGCGGGGACAGGGGGCTTAGATACGCAGTATTTT; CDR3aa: CASSPAGTGGLDTQYF
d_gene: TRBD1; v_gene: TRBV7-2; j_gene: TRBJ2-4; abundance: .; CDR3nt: TGTGCCAGCAGCCAACCGGGACAGGGGTCGGACTTC; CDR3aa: CASSQPGQGSDF